This T cell receptor (beta chain) appears in the sequencing data of a study of CD8+ T cells in alopecia areata. Study at large: By percentage of affected scalp area, the severity of treated patients was scored.

Reverse transcription of extracted RNA yielded cDNA, which provided the sequencing template. The method was immunoSEQ multiplex PCR; TCRdb's version includes in-frame clones alone and lacks a portion of them. This sample has roughly 180,000 clones, with roughly three fifths found just once. Germline trimming cut 2 bases from V and 2 bases from J; bases unmatched to any gene: 7. The germline V gene has CDR1 SGHNT and CDR2 YYREEE (reference sequence). This CDR3 spans 15 amino acids. Study-level points and caveats: For lesional scalp, especially alopecia totalis/universalis, clonality was higher than in normal scalp.

This clone has only a few counts. Antigen unknown. Treatment in this sample: oral pan-JAK inhibitor, 5-10 mg twice daily. It was from alopecia areata patients that lesional scalp punch biopsies and peripheral blood were collected. The chain couples TRBV5-4 to TRBJ2-7; 7 bases fit TRBD1. The clonotype was recovered from a human donor with alopecia areata. The sample in question was CD4+ T cells sorted from blood, obtained at week 4, from a patient treated with tofacitinib. Here the CDR3 DNA reads TGTGCCAGCAGCTTTCAGACAGGGATGGCCTACGAGCAGTACTTC. It translates to CASSFQTGMAYEQYF.